This TCR beta chain was captured by sequencing in a study of blood T cell repertoires in COVID-19. Turning to the study itself: Material from acute and convalescent COVID-19 was sourced from the United States, Italy and Spain.

J gave up 16 bases and V 8 bases, and 12 bases lay outside the gene matches. Germline CDR1 and CDR2: LNHDA and SQIVND (reference sequence). The CDR3 is 12 residues long. This clone was counted a few times. As handled by the study authors: The assay estimated nucleated cells by amplifying reference gene primers. Method: immunoSEQ multiplex PCR; TCRdb's copy keeps in-frame clones and lacks some. That table gives V, J and clone size, and the DNA gave D and trimming. The table lists 450,000 to 500,000 clones, approximately 83% of them singletons, with approximately 2.9% in the top ten. The sequencing sample was made of peripheral blood. The chain joins TRBV19 to TRBJ2-1; TRBD2 aligns across 9 bases. This receptor was obtained from a human donor in a cohort sampled during active COVID-19. This CDR3 is CASSPGREGSFF. DNA of the CDR3: TGTGCCAGTTCCCCAGGGCGGGAGGGGTCATTCTTC.